The source of this T cell receptor beta chain is a study of cytomegalovirus exposure and HLA in healthy donors. Overall study results and limits: With later analysis, a missense DCLRE1C variant became linked to TCR beta V- and J-gene trimming. A prior analysis recorded that most TCR beta V segments were productive about 87% or about 30% of the time.

Note on this clone: Its cognate antigen is unknown.

PCR involved 60 Vbeta and 13 Jbeta primers. Using immunoSEQ multiplex PCR, the repertoire was profiled, and TCRdb retains in-frame clones only, with some absent. Altogether fewer than 250,000 clones are present, about 81% being singletons, with the ten largest covering 6%. The origin of this receptor is a man aged 35 to 55 in good health and CMV-seropositive. Sequencing was carried out using PBMCs.

The DNA of the CDR3 is TGTGCCAGCAGTTACTCGACTAGTGCGAGTGAGCAGTACTTC. Its protein is CASSYSTSASEQYF. This chain uses TRBV6-6 with TRBJ2-5; D is possibly TRBD2 (6 bases). V dropped 0 bases and J dropped 11 bases, with 16 bases sitting between them. The CDR3 contains 14 residues. The germline V gene has CDR1 MNHNY and CDR2 SVGAGI (reference sequence).